This T cell receptor (beta chain) was recovered during a study of T cell responses to AZD1222 COVID-19 vaccine. Study-wide findings and caveats: CD4 TCRs associated with vaccination spanned spike, dominating at 160-218 and 743-854.

Profiling relied on immunoSEQ multiplex PCR, and the TCRdb table lists in-frame clones only, not all of them. The table records fewer than 200,000 clones, 92% of them present only once. Concerning this clone: The antigen is undetermined.

Sequencing was performed on peripheral blood, taken on day 0 of MenACWY control vaccination. The receptor was isolated from an adult in good health.

Written as DNA, the CDR3 is TGTGCCAGCAGCTTAATGACAGGACCAGTGGGTGAGCAGTTCTTC. Amino acids: CASSLMTGPVGEQFF. This chain connects TRBV7-3 to TRBJ2-1; D might be TRBD1 (6 bases). CDR1 SGHTA and CDR2 FQGTGA come from the germline V gene. The CDR3 length is 15 residues. V lost 1 base and J 9 bases, leaving 16 bases between the germline ends.